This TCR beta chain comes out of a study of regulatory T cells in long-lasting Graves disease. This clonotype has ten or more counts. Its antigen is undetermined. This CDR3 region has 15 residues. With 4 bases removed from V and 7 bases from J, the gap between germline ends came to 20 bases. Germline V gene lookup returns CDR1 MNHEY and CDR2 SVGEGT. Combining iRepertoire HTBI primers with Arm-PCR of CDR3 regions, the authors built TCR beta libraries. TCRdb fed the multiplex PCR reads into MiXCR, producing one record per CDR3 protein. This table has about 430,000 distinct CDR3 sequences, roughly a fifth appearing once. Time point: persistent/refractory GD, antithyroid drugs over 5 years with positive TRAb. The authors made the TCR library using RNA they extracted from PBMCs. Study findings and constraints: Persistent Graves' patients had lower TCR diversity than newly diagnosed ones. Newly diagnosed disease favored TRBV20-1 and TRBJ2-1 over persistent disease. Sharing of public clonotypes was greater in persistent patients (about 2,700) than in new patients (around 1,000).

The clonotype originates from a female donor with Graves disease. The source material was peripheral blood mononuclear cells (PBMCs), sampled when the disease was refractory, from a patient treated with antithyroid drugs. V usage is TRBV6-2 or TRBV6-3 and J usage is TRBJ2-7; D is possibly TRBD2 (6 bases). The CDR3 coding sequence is TGTGCCAGCAGTTCCTCGGTGGACGGGAGTCGAGAGCAGTACTTC. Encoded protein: CASSSSVDGSREQYF.